The next 17 T cell receptor beta chains were all read from a single sample in a study of blood T cells in healthy people across ages. Primed by a sample-barcoded 5' primer and a J-beta primer mix, a second PCR proceeded for roughly 6 to 12 cycles. TCRdb fed the 5' RACE reads into MiXCR, producing one record per CDR3 protein. The table lists roughly 1,300,000 distinct CDR3 sequences, 55% to 75% of them singletons, with 5% to 7% in the top ten. Specimen: blood. The receptors were sampled from a man younger than 35 in good health.

This clonotype showed up just a few times. The chain links TRBV4-1 to TRBJ1-5; TRBD1 aligns across 7 bases. The CDR3 covers 15 residues. V shed 5 bases and J 4 bases; nucleotides not matched to a gene: 8. Germline V gives CDR1 MGHRA, CDR2 YSYEKL. The CDR3: CASSSGTARNQPQHF. CDR3 DNA: TGCGCCAGCAGCTCCGGGACAGCGCGTAATCAGCCCCAGCATTTT.

A few counts support this clonotype. J is TRBJ1-2 and V is TRBV4-1; the match to TRBD1 covers 8 bases. V dropped 1 base and J dropped 7; count of bases not matched to a gene: 11. The CDR3 runs 16 residues. Per germline, CDR1 MGHRA and CDR2 YSYEKL. In DNA, the CDR3 is TGCGCCAGCAGCCAAGGTTATACACAGGGGGTAACTGGCTACACCTTC. Its protein product is CASSQGYTQGVTGYTF.

The chain recombines TRBV15 with TRBJ2-5; D gene ambiguous. This CDR3 region has 16 residues. V was cut by 1 base and J by 11 bases, with 23 bases left in between. CDR1 is LNHNV, CDR2 YYDKDF, per germline (reference sequence). The CDR3 protein is CATSRGLVGRSLGQYF. CDR3 coding DNA: TGTGCCACCAGCAGAGGATTAGTAGGCCGGAGCCTGGGGCAGTACTTC.

The chain uses TRBV27 and TRBJ2-7; the D call may be TRBD1 or TRBD2 (5 bases each). V lost 6 bases to trimming and J lost 0 bases, with 12 bases between them. The CDR3 extends over 14 amino acids. Germline loops: CDR1 MNHEY, CDR2 SMNVEV (reference sequence). In nucleotides, the CDR3 is TGTGCCAGCAGCCGGGACGTCGACTCCTACGAGCAGTACTTC. Translating gives CASSRDVDSYEQYF.

CDR3 sequence: CASSSEAGINGEQYF. Here the CDR3 DNA reads TGTGCCAGCAGCTCTGAGGCAGGGATAAATGGGGAGCAGTACTTC. The chain combines TRBV11-2 with TRBJ2-4; D is perhaps TRBD1 or TRBD2 (5 bases each). Deletions cut 4 bases from V and 13 bases from J, with 23 bases between. The CDR3 has 15 residues. Germline loops: CDR1 SGHAT, CDR2 FQNNGV.

J is TRBJ2-4 and V is TRBV27; 7 bases match TRBD1. V shed 6 bases and J 2 bases; nucleotides not matched to a gene: 10. The CDR3 runs 16 residues. The germline V gene has CDR1 MNHEY and CDR2 SMNVEV (reference sequence). CDR3 amino acids: CASSPRDSQPKNIQYF. In DNA form, the CDR3 reads TGTGCCAGCAGCCCCCGGGACAGCCAGCCCAAAAACATTCAGTACTTC.

This chain links TRBV6-2 or TRBV6-3 with TRBJ2-3; 10 positions agree with TRBD2. V gave up 6 bases and J gave up 4 bases; unmatched junction bases: 10. Germline V CDR1 and CDR2: MNHEY, SVGEGT. The length of the CDR3 is 16 residues. The CDR3 reads CASSITSSGRADTQYF. The CDR3 DNA reads TGTGCCAGCAGCATTACCTCTAGCGGGAGAGCAGATACGCAGTATTTT.

This clonotype was detected only a few times. This sequence joins TRBV5-1 and TRBJ2-4; TRBD2 matches 11 bases. The J call may be in error: the DNA end matches TRBJ2-7 better. Germline V gene sequence: CDR1 SGHRS, CDR2 YFSETQ. This CDR3 has 14 amino acids. This CDR3 reads CASSPTSGSHEQYF. The CDR3 nucleotides read TGCGCCAGCAGCCCAACTAGCGGGAGCCACGAGCAGTACTTC.

The V and J genes are TRBV30 and TRBJ2-5; no clear D gene. The germline gives CDR1 GTSNPN, CDR2 SVGIG (reference sequence). The germline V and J ends were trimmed by 2 bases and 1 base, with 5 bases remaining between them. The CDR3 loop spans 12 amino acids. Here the CDR3 DNA reads TGTGCCTGGAGTCGGGCCCAAGAGACCCAGTACTTC. Protein product: CAWSRAQETQYF.

V is TRBV6-6 and J is TRBJ2-7; D possibly uses TRBD1 or TRBD2 (5 bases each). Per the germline V gene, CDR1 is MNHNY and CDR2 is SVGAGI (reference sequence). The CDR3 totals 14 residues. V was clipped by 2 bases and J by 5 bases, with 13 bases between them. The CDR3, as DNA: TGTGCCAGCAGTTACCCAGGGCAGGGAGACGAGCAGTACTTC. Translated, it gives CASSYPGQGDEQYF.

As to this clonotype: The junction does not match germline at one end; this may be a read error. CDR3: CASGQERGGYEQYF. The CDR3 DNA is TGCGCCAGCGGCCAAGAGCGAGGAGGCTACGAGCAGTACTTC. The J gene is TRBJ2-4, the V gene TRBV4-1; D perhaps matches TRBD2 (5 bases). Matching the DNA end better, TRBJ2-7 makes the J call doubtful. CDR3 length: 14 residues. Germline CDR1 MGHRA, CDR2 YSYEKL.

This clonotype turned up a few times. This chain links TRBV28 with TRBJ2-7; D is perhaps TRBD2 (5 bases). The CDR3 has 18 amino acids. Trimming removed 5 bases at V and 2 bases at J, with 25 bases between. CDR1 and CDR2 (germline): MDHEN, SYDVKM. The CDR3 coding sequence is TGTGCCAGCAGTCCCTTATGGACTTTACCCGATTTCACCTACGAGCAGTACTTC. It translates to CASSPLWTLPDFTYEQYF.

With respect to this clonotype: The junction departs from the called germline gene at one end, perhaps through a read error. The chain links TRBV7-9 to TRBJ2-3, with 7 nucleotides matching TRBD1. This CDR3 has 15 residues. The V gene's germline CDR1 is SEHNR and CDR2 FQNEAQ (reference sequence). This CDR3 is CASSLEGTDTDTQYF. As DNA, the CDR3 is TGTGCCAGCAGCTTAGAGGGGACAGACACAGATACACAGTATTTT.

Regarding this clonotype: One end of the junction is discordant with germline, which a read error may explain. The chain combines TRBV7-2 with TRBJ2-7; TRBD1 agrees at 9 bases. This CDR3 spans 15 amino acids. The germline V gene has CDR1 SGHTA and CDR2 FQGNSA. The CDR3 spells CASSSDRGLSYEQYF. In DNA form, the CDR3 reads TGTGCTAGCAGTTCGGACAGGGGCCTATCCTACGAGCAGTACTTC. Complete variable domain (other parts from reference TRBV7-2 and TRBJ2-7): GAGVSQSPSNKVTEKGKDVELRCDPISGHTALYWYRQSLGQGLEFLIYFQGNSAPDKSGLPSDRFSAERTGGSVSTLTIQRTQQEDSAVYLCASSSDRGLSYEQYFGPGTRLTVT.

This clonotype came up a few times. The V gene is TRBV28, the J gene TRBJ2-4; TRBD1 aligns across 10 bases. Germline trimming cut 6 bases from V and 9 bases from J; bases unmatched to any gene: 17. The CDR3 is 17 residues long. Germline V gene sequence: CDR1 MDHEN, CDR2 SYDVKM. For the CDR3, the DNA is TGTGCCAGCAGGAGTATGGGGACAGGGGCCTTCTCCGTCATTCAGTACTTC. As protein: CASRSMGTGAFSVIQYF.

The V call is TRBV29-1, the J call TRBJ2-5, with 8 bases fitting TRBD2. CDR1 is SQVTM and CDR2 is ANQGSEA in the germline V gene. The CDR3 length is 17 residues. V was pared by 7 bases and J by 5 bases, with 21 bases of the junction left unmatched. Here the CDR3 reads CSGRIGQRTSLGETQYF. As DNA, the CDR3 is TGCAGCGGGAGAATTGGACAGAGGACTAGCTTGGGCGAGACCCAGTACTTC.

The chain links TRBV3-1 to TRBJ1-2; the match to TRBD1 covers 9 bases. CDR3 length: 15 residues. The V gene's germline CDR1 is LGHDT and CDR2 YNNKEL (reference sequence). J was trimmed by 3 bases and V by 2 bases; bases with no gene match: 4. The CDR3 DNA is TGTGCCAGCAGCCAATGGACAGGGGATGACTATGGCTACACCTTC. The encoded protein is CASSQWTGDDYGYTF.